This entry lists 16 T cell receptor beta chains sequenced from one sample in a study of identical twins. Via MiXCR, TCRdb re-called the 5' RACE reads, giving one row per CDR3 protein. The sample lists roughly 720,000 distinct CDR3 sequences, 15% to 20% occurring once. The same data also went into a second study, on T cells expressing NK-cell markers.

The sequencing input was PBMCs. The receptors derive from a woman in her late teens or twenties in good health.

This clonotype was seen a handful of times. V usage is TRBV6-5 and J usage is TRBJ2-5; D unclear. The V gene's germline CDR1 is MNHEY and CDR2 SVGAGI. The CDR3 is 14 residues long. Trimming pared 0 bases from V and 2 bases from J, leaving 7 bases between. CDR3 sequence (DNA): TGTGCCAGCAGTTACTCGTGGGCTCAAGAGACCCAGTACTTC. Translated: CASSYSWAQETQYF.

The chain carries TRBV4-1 and TRBJ2-5, with 11 nucleotides matching TRBD2. Trimming removed 1 base from V and 4 bases from J; junction bases left unmatched: 11. CDR1 and CDR2 (germline): MGHRA, YSYEKL. The length of the CDR3 is 18 residues. The CDR3 loop reads CASSQGTRGLAGGETQYF. In nucleotides, the CDR3 is TGCGCCAGCAGCCAAGGCACTAGGGGGCTAGCGGGAGGAGAGACCCAGTACTTC.

In this sample, this clonotype turned up a few times. The CDR3, as DNA: TGTGCCAGCAACATACCAACTAGCCATAGGGAGGGATGGTACAATGAGCAGTTCTTC. Its protein product is CASNIPTSHREGWYNEQFF. This chain connects TRBV6-2 or TRBV6-3 to TRBJ2-1, with 7 bases that match TRBD2. With 7 bases clipped from V and 4 bases from J, the junction kept 22 bases outside the gene matches. The CDR3 is 19 amino acids. Germline V gene sequence: CDR1 MNHEY, CDR2 SVGEGT.

The V call is TRBV6-2 or TRBV6-3, the J call TRBJ2-1; maybe TRBD1 (6 bases). The V gene lost 4 bases and the J gene lost 1 base, with 11 bases spanning the gap. Per germline, CDR1 MNHEY and CDR2 SVGEGT. The CDR3 loop spans 15 amino acids. The CDR3 sequence is CASSSRGISYNEQFF. The CDR3 coding sequence is TGTGCCAGCAGTTCTAGGGGGATTTCCTACAATGAGCAGTTCTTC.

The chain combines TRBV7-8 with TRBJ2-2, with 7 positions matching TRBD2. The CDR3 contains 15 residues. V shed 5 bases and J 4 bases; nucleotides not matched to a gene: 7. CDR1 and CDR2 from the germline V gene are SGHVS and FQNEAQ. The CDR3 loop is CASSPQRTSTGELFF. CDR3 in DNA: TGTGCCAGCAGCCCCCAACGGACTAGCACCGGGGAGCTGTTTTTT. The variable domain in full, with the rest retrieved from reference TRBV7-8 and TRBJ2-2, is GAGVSQSPRYKVAKRGQDVALRCDPISGHVSLFWYQQALGQGPEFLTYFQNEAQLDKSGLPSDRFFAERPEGSVSTLKIQRTQQEDSAVYLCASSPQRTSTGELFFGEGSRLTVL.

This clonotype has a handful of counts. The rearrangement links TRBV4-3 to TRBJ1-1, with D unresolved. The CDR3 totals 13 residues. The germline V gene encodes CDR1 LGHNA and CDR2 YSLEER. V was clipped by 0 bases and J by 8 bases, with 10 bases between them. The CDR3 reads CASSQDSREEAFF. The CDR3 DNA reads TGCGCCAGCAGCCAAGATTCCCGCGAAGAAGCTTTCTTT.

This clonotype has more than one count but fewer than ten. The chain combines TRBV20-1 with TRBJ2-3; D ambiguous. Germline CDR1 DFQATT, CDR2 SNEGSKA (reference sequence). The CDR3 extends over 13 amino acids. V lost 2 bases and J lost 2, with 8 bases in between. The chain's CDR3 is CSARTRTTDTQYF. The CDR3 DNA sequence: TGCAGTGCTAGAACCCGGACCACAGATACGCAGTATTTT.

In this sample, this clonotype turned up once. The chain joins TRBV24-1 to TRBJ2-1; D is unclear. This CDR3 is 13 amino acids long. The V gene's germline CDR1 is KGHDR and CDR2 SFDVKD. Trimming took 4 bases from V and 5 from J, leaving 8 bases between them. In nucleotides, the CDR3 is TGTGCCACCAGTGAAACCCTGAACAATGAGCAGTTCTTC. Translated, it gives CATSETLNNEQFF.

The sample holds many counts of this clonotype. The genes are TRBV12-3 or TRBV12-4 and TRBJ1-4; D ambiguous. This CDR3 is 14 amino acids long. The V and J ends lost 3 bases and 8 bases respectively, with 13 bases between them. CDR3 in DNA: TGTGCCAGCAGTTTTCGGGAAAGAGGGGAAAAACTGTTTTTT. Residues: CASSFRERGEKLFF.

The gene calls are TRBV7-2 and TRBJ2-5; 8 nucleotides match TRBD1. The trim removed 3 bases at V and 9 bases at J, leaving 6 bases unmatched. Germline CDR1 and CDR2: SGHTA and FQGNSA. The CDR3 sequence is 13 residues long. Written as DNA, the CDR3 is TGTGCCAGCAGCTTTGGGACAGGTCAGGCCCAGTACTTC. Translating it yields CASSFGTGQAQYF.

This chain links TRBV12-3 or TRBV12-4 with TRBJ2-3; TRBD1 agrees at 11 bases. Trimming took 4 bases from V and 2 from J; bases not matched to a gene: 5. The CDR3 length is 16 residues. The CDR3 loop reads CASSWGTGGFTDTQYF. The CDR3 DNA follows: TGTGCCAGCAGTTGGGGGACAGGGGGTTTCACAGATACGCAGTATTTT.

This CDR3 is CASSLGGVADTQYF. As DNA, the CDR3 is TGCGCCAGCAGCTTAGGCGGAGTGGCAGATACGCAGTATTTT. The chain employs TRBV5-1 and TRBJ2-3; D gene unclear. The germline V gene encodes CDR1 SGHRS and CDR2 YFSETQ. CDR3 size: 14 residues. Trimming removed 2 bases from V and 4 bases from J, with 11 bases in between.

CDR3 amino acids: CASSASGGWNEQFF. CDR3 nucleotides: TGTGCCAGCAGCGCCTCAGGGGGCTGGAATGAGCAGTTCTTC. The rearrangement links TRBV9 to TRBJ2-1, with 8 bases fitting TRBD1. The trim removed 3 bases at V and 7 bases at J, leaving 6 bases unmatched. Germline lookup yields CDR1 SGDLS and CDR2 YYNGEE. The CDR3 is 14 residues long.

V is TRBV15 and J is TRBJ2-3; D tentatively fits TRBD1 or TRBD2 (5 bases each). Trimming removed 3 bases at V and 2 bases at J, with 9 bases between. Germline V gene lookup returns CDR1 LNHNV and CDR2 YYDKDF (reference sequence). The CDR3 has 14 residues. CDR3 nucleotides: TGTGCCACCAGCAGCGGGGCTTACACAGATACGCAGTATTTT. Protein product: CATSSGAYTDTQYF.

The V gene is TRBV20-1, the J gene TRBJ2-1, with TRBD2 matching 7 bases. CDR1 DFQATT and CDR2 SNEGSKA come from the germline V gene (reference sequence). The V and J ends lost 6 bases and 0 bases, in that order; junction bases with no gene match: 11. This CDR3 is 16 amino acids long. The CDR3 reads CSALPTGGNSYNEQFF. The CDR3 DNA sequence: TGCAGTGCCCTCCCAACGGGAGGAAACTCCTACAATGAGCAGTTCTTC.

This clonotype has just a few counts. The chain recombines TRBV11-2 with TRBJ2-7; D tentatively reads TRBD1 or TRBD2 (6 bases each). The germline V and J ends were trimmed by 0 bases and 4 bases, with 10 bases remaining between them. Germline CDR1 is SGHAT and CDR2 is FQNNGV. The CDR3 totals 14 residues. CDR3: CASSLDWGAYEQYF. As DNA, the CDR3 is TGTGCCAGCAGCTTAGATTGGGGGGCTTACGAGCAGTACTTC.